The present T cell receptor beta chain was sequenced within a study of PD-1 blockade in classical Hodgkin lymphoma. At the level of the study: Patients were treated with nivolumab at 3 mg/kg, and this was given intravenously every 2 weeks.

Study conclusions and caveats: Relative to healthy donors, newly diagnosed patients reportedly had lower baseline TCR diversity, which was reported as lower still in relapsed/refractory patients. CD4+ TCR diversity, unlike CD8+, rose significantly by C4D1. Although disease activity or prior therapy may be involved, causes of the repertoire differences remain undefined.

This clone was seen a handful of times. Its antigen remains unidentified. All patients relapsed after autologous stem cell transplantation, and brentuximab vedotin exposure varied. The method was immunoSEQ multiplex PCR; TCRdb's version includes in-frame clones alone and lacks a portion of them. The repertoire consists of over 25,000 clones, with about four fifths occurring once and the leading ten covering around a third. CDR3 length equals 15 residues. Unmatched junction bases numbered 6, after V lost 0 bases and J lost 8 bases. The V gene's germline CDR1 is KGHSH and CDR2 LQKENI. This chain joins TRBV18 and TRBJ1-4; TRBD1 aligns across 7 bases. The TCR was taken from a human donor with classical Hodgkin lymphoma. This material consisted of peripheral blood mononuclear cells (PBMCs), taken before the second cycle of nivolumab. The CDR3 DNA reads TGTGCCAGCTCACCACCCGGACAGGAAGGGGAAAAACTGTTTTTT. It specifies CASSPPGQEGEKLFF.